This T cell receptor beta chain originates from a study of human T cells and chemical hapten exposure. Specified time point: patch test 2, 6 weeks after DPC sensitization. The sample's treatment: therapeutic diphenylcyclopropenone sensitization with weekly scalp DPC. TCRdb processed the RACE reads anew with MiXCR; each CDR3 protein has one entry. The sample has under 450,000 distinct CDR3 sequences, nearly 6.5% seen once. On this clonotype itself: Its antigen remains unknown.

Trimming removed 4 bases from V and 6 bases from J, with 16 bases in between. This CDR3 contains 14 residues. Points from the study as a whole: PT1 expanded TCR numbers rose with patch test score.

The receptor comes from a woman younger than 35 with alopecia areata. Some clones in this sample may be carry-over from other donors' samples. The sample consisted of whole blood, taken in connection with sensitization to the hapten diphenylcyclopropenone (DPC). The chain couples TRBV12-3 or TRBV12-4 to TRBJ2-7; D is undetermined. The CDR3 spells CASSSGSKSPEQYF. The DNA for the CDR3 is TGTGCCAGCAGTTCCGGGTCGAAGTCCCCCGAGCAGTACTTC.